The rows below give T cell receptor beta chains drawn from one sample of a study of persistence of HIV-infected CD4 T cells. The antigens of these receptors remain unknown. Assay: immunoSEQ multiplex PCR; the TCRdb copy retains only in-frame clones and omits some. The repertoire consists of approximately 46,000 clones, with 70% to 90% occurring once and the leading ten covering around 3.4%. Sequencing was performed on CD4+ T cells sorted from PBMCs after roughly 18-hour stimulation, taken from a patient who received antiretroviral therapy. Receptors were obtained from an adult woman with HIV who was CMV-seropositive. The CDR3 runs from the conserved cysteine through the conserved F or W. Fields, in order: V gene, D gene, clone size, J gene, CDR3 DNA, CDR3 protein. The D gene is left open where the match is weak. Clone size is shown for a subset of rows, as once, few, many or a class of expanded clone.

v_call: TRBV6-2/TRBV6-3
d_call: TRBD2
clone_size: NA
j_call: TRBJ2-2
cdr3_nt: TGTGCCAGCAGTCGTCCGGGGAGGGGAAGCACCGGGGAGCTGTTTTTT
cdr3_aa: CASSRPGRGSTGELFF

v_call: TRBV27
d_call: TRBD2
clone_size: NA
j_call: TRBJ2-7
cdr3_nt: TGTGCCAGCAGTTTCCAGCCGGGACTAGCGGAGCAGTACTTC
cdr3_aa: CASSFQPGLAEQYF

v_call: TRBV7-8
d_call: NA
clone_size: NA
j_call: TRBJ2-3
cdr3_nt: TGTGCCAGCAGCCGTTCCCAGTCACTGCTGTATTTT
cdr3_aa: CASSRSQSLLYF

v_call: TRBV29-1
d_call: NA
clone_size: NA
j_call: TRBJ1-1
cdr3_nt: TGCAGCGTTGAGCGGGGGGCGCGAGTTGTCACTGAAGCTTTCTTT
cdr3_aa: CSVERGARVVTEAFF

v_call: TRBV30
d_call: NA
clone_size: NA
j_call: TRBJ1-5
cdr3_nt: TGTGCCTGGAGTGTAGGGGGAGGGGGCAATCAGCCCCAGCATTTT
cdr3_aa: CAWSVGGGGNQPQHF

v_call: TRBV18
d_call: NA
clone_size: NA
j_call: TRBJ1-2
cdr3_nt: TGTGCCAGCTCATCGGCAGGTTCCCCTGGCTACACCTTC
cdr3_aa: CASSSAGSPGYTF

v_call: TRBV7-6
d_call: TRBD1
clone_size: NA
j_call: TRBJ2-7
cdr3_nt: TGTGCCAGCAGATCGGGACAGGGGGCGGGCGAGCAGTACTTC
cdr3_aa: CASRSGQGAGEQYF

v_call: TRBV10-3
d_call: NA
clone_size: NA
j_call: TRBJ2-2
cdr3_nt: TGTGCCATCAGTATCTTCGACAGGTACCAAAGCACCGGGGAGCTGTTTTTT
cdr3_aa: CAISIFDRYQSTGELFF

v_call: TRBV6-5
d_call: NA
clone_size: NA
j_call: TRBJ1-6
cdr3_nt: TGTGCCAGCATTAGGGAAACCAATAATTCACCCCTCCACTTT
cdr3_aa: CASIRETNNSPLHF

v_call: TRBV10-3
d_call: NA
clone_size: NA
j_call: TRBJ2-3
cdr3_nt: TGTGCCATCAGTGGACGACAGGGCACAGATACGCAGTATTTT
cdr3_aa: CAISGRQGTDTQYF

v_call: TRBV30
d_call: NA
clone_size: NA
j_call: TRBJ1-2
cdr3_nt: TGTGCCTGGTCCGCAGCTAACTATGGCTACACCTTC
cdr3_aa: CAWSAANYGYTF

v_call: TRBV5-1
d_call: TRBD2
clone_size: NA
j_call: TRBJ2-7
cdr3_nt: TGCGCCAGCAGTCCGGGACTAGCGGAAACCTACGAGCAGTACTTC
cdr3_aa: CASSPGLAETYEQYF

v_call: TRBV29-1
d_call: NA
clone_size: NA
j_call: TRBJ1-1
cdr3_nt: TGCAGCGTTGTCGGCGGTTGGCAGAGCACGAACACTGAAGCTTTCTTT
cdr3_aa: CSVVGGWQSTNTEAFF

v_call: TRBV4-1
d_call: NA
clone_size: NA
j_call: TRBJ2-2
cdr3_nt: TGCGCCAGCAGCCCTGGCAGTGCAGGCACCGGGGAGCTGTTTTTT
cdr3_aa: CASSPGSAGTGELFF

v_call: TRBV19
d_call: NA
clone_size: NA
j_call: TRBJ2-4
cdr3_nt: TGTGCCAGTAGTATAGTATCAGGGGCCGGGAACATTCAGTACTTC
cdr3_aa: CASSIVSGAGNIQYF

v_call: TRBV27
d_call: TRBD2
clone_size: NA
j_call: TRBJ2-1
cdr3_nt: TGTGCCAGCAGTTTATGGGTCCGGGGGGGGCAGTTCTTC
cdr3_aa: CASSLWVRGGQFF

v_call: TRBV30
d_call: NA
clone_size: NA
j_call: TRBJ2-4
cdr3_nt: TGTGCCTGGAGTGTTCCGAAGGGGGCCAAAAACATTCAGTACTTC
cdr3_aa: CAWSVPKGAKNIQYF

v_call: TRBV11-2
d_call: TRBD2
clone_size: NA
j_call: TRBJ2-7
cdr3_nt: TGTGCCAGCAGCTTACTATTTCGCCTAGCGGGGCAGGAGAACTACGAGCAGTACTTC
cdr3_aa: CASSLLFRLAGQENYEQYF

v_call: TRBV27
d_call: NA
clone_size: NA
j_call: TRBJ2-1
cdr3_nt: TGTGCCAGCAGCCTCCGACTGGGGACCTACAATGAGCAGTTCTTC
cdr3_aa: CASSLRLGTYNEQFF

v_call: TRBV7-6
d_call: NA
clone_size: NA
j_call: TRBJ1-1
cdr3_nt: TGTGCCAGCAGCTTACGTTGGGGTGCTGAAGCTTTCTTT
cdr3_aa: CASSLRWGAEAFF

v_call: TRBV12-3/TRBV12-4
d_call: NA
clone_size: NA
j_call: TRBJ1-5
cdr3_nt: TGTGCCAGCACTCCAGGGGAAGGGCCCCAGCATTTT
cdr3_aa: CASTPGEGPQHF

v_call: TRBV9
d_call: TRBD1
clone_size: NA
j_call: TRBJ2-7
cdr3_nt: TGTGCCAGCAGCTCCTCTGGACAGGGGCCTCCCTACGAGCAGTACTTC
cdr3_aa: CASSSSGQGPPYEQYF

v_call: TRBV28
d_call: NA
clone_size: NA
j_call: TRBJ2-1
cdr3_nt: TGTGCCACTCGGGACAGTCTGAGGGGTGTGCGGGGTGAGCAGTTCTTC
cdr3_aa: CATRDSLRGVRGEQFF

v_call: TRBV5-1
d_call: TRBD1
clone_size: NA
j_call: TRBJ2-2
cdr3_nt: TGCGCCAGCAGCTTACAGGGGGCGGACACCGGGGAGCTGTTTTTT
cdr3_aa: CASSLQGADTGELFF

v_call: TRBV30
d_call: TRBD1
clone_size: NA
j_call: TRBJ1-4
cdr3_nt: TGTGCCTGGAGTATATTTTCGGCAGGGGGCAGGAGTGAAAAACTGTTTTTT
cdr3_aa: CAWSIFSAGGRSEKLFF

v_call: TRBV28
d_call: NA
clone_size: NA
j_call: TRBJ2-7
cdr3_nt: TGTGCCAGCAGTTTACCCGGGAGTGGTACCTACGAGCAGTACTTC
cdr3_aa: CASSLPGSGTYEQYF

v_call: TRBV5-1
d_call: TRBD1
clone_size: NA
j_call: TRBJ2-7
cdr3_nt: TGCGCCAGCAGCTTGGTCGGGACAGGGGTCTACGAGCAGTACTTC
cdr3_aa: CASSLVGTGVYEQYF

v_call: TRBV12-3/TRBV12-4
d_call: NA
clone_size: NA
j_call: TRBJ1-1
cdr3_nt: TGTGCCAGCAGCAAGAGGGGGGGGACTGAAGCTTTCTTT
cdr3_aa: CASSKRGGTEAFF

v_call: TRBV18
d_call: NA
clone_size: NA
j_call: TRBJ1-2
cdr3_nt: TGTGCCAGCTCACCTCAGGAAAGGGCCTCGGATGGCTACACCTTC
cdr3_aa: CASSPQERASDGYTF

v_call: TRBV29-1
d_call: NA
clone_size: NA
j_call: TRBJ1-2
cdr3_nt: TGCAGCGTTGAAGGGACCTACGGGCCCCAGGGGACTAACTATGGCTACACCTTC
cdr3_aa: CSVEGTYGPQGTNYGYTF

v_call: TRBV5-1
d_call: NA
clone_size: NA
j_call: TRBJ2-5
cdr3_nt: TGCGCCAGCAGGGTGGGTCCAACGGCGGAGACCCAGTACTTC
cdr3_aa: CASRVGPTAETQYF

v_call: TRBV18
d_call: NA
clone_size: NA
j_call: TRBJ2-6
cdr3_nt: TGTGCCAGCTCACTCTCGGCCCCTGGGGCCAACGTCCTGACTTTC
cdr3_aa: CASSLSAPGANVLTF

v_call: TRBV11-3
d_call: TRBD1
clone_size: NA
j_call: TRBJ2-3
cdr3_nt: TGTGCCAGCGGACAGGGTTTTGCGGGCACAGATACGCAGTATTTT
cdr3_aa: CASGQGFAGTDTQYF

v_call: TRBV19
d_call: NA
clone_size: NA
j_call: TRBJ2-5
cdr3_nt: TGTGCCAGTAGCAAACAAGGGTTTCAAGAGACCCAGTACTTC
cdr3_aa: CASSKQGFQETQYF

v_call: TRBV6-2/TRBV6-3
d_call: NA
clone_size: once
j_call: TRBJ2-5
cdr3_nt: TGTGCCAGCAGTTACGAGTCTGGGTCGTACCAAGAGACCCAGTACTTC
cdr3_aa: CASSYESGSYQETQYF

v_call: TRBV5-1
d_call: NA
clone_size: NA
j_call: TRBJ1-2
cdr3_nt: TGCGCCAGCAGCATCCAGGGTGTAGGCAAATACTATGGCTACACCTTC
cdr3_aa: CASSIQGVGKYYGYTF

v_call: TRBV5-1
d_call: TRBD1
clone_size: NA
j_call: TRBJ2-3
cdr3_nt: TGCGCCAGCAGCTTCCGAGGGGGCAGCACAGATACGCAGTATTTT
cdr3_aa: CASSFRGGSTDTQYF

v_call: TRBV9
d_call: TRBD2
clone_size: NA
j_call: TRBJ2-5
cdr3_nt: TGTGCCAGCAGCCCGCGAGGAGCGGGGGTTCAAGAGACCCAGTACTTC
cdr3_aa: CASSPRGAGVQETQYF

v_call: TRBV29-1
d_call: NA
clone_size: NA
j_call: TRBJ2-7
cdr3_nt: TGCAGCGTTCTGATATTGGCAGGGAGCAACGAGCAGTACTTC
cdr3_aa: CSVLILAGSNEQYF

v_call: TRBV11-3
d_call: TRBD1
clone_size: NA
j_call: TRBJ2-2
cdr3_nt: TGTGCCAGCAGCTTAACAAGGGGGCTTGGCACCGGGGAGCTGTTTTTT
cdr3_aa: CASSLTRGLGTGELFF